Below, 20 T cell receptor beta chains from the same sample are listed, as sequenced in a study of radiotherapy plus CTLA-4 blockade in lung cancer. Clones were sequenced by immunoSEQ multiplex PCR, and TCRdb holds only the in-frame ones, with some missing. The table has 62,000 or so clones, around 80% seen once; the top ten hold roughly 10%. This material consisted of peripheral blood, taken from a patient treated with radiotherapy plus ipilimumab. The receptors derive from a human donor with non-small cell lung cancer who had a complete response to radiotherapy plus ipilimumab.

This clone was observed a single time. The J gene is TRBJ1-2, the V gene TRBV5-5; D gene ambiguous. From germline, CDR1 is SGHKS and CDR2 YYEKEE (reference sequence). This CDR3 is built from 12 residues. The V end lost 0 bases, the J end lost 5 bases, and 5 bases lay between the germline ends. In DNA, the CDR3 is TGTGCCAGCAGCTTGGGCTCATATGGCTACACCTTC. Its translation: CASSLGSYGYTF.

This rearrangement joins TRBV27 to TRBJ1-5; D is unclear. The CDR3 is 15 amino acids. Trimming shortened V by 1 base and J by 3 bases, and 10 bases separated the two germline ends. The germline V gene has CDR1 MNHEY and CDR2 SMNVEV (reference sequence). The CDR3 DNA follows: TGTGCCAGCAGTTTATGGTACAGCCTCAATCAGCCCCAGCATTTT. Protein sequence: CASSLWYSLNQPQHF.

This chain connects TRBV5-1 to TRBJ2-3; no definite D call. The CDR3 has 15 amino acids. V lost 0 bases, J lost 2 bases, and 10 bases lay in between. Germline loops: CDR1 SGHRS, CDR2 YFSETQ. The CDR3, as DNA: TGCGCCAGCAGCTTGGGACTCACTTCCACAGATACGCAGTATTTT. This gives the protein CASSLGLTSTDTQYF.

The rearrangement uses TRBV6-5 and TRBJ2-2, with a possible D match to TRBD2 (6 bases). Trimming pared 6 bases from V and 5 bases from J, leaving 13 bases between. CDR3 length equals 14 residues. Germline CDR1 reads MNHEY; CDR2 reads SVGAGI. CDR3 nucleotides: TGTGCCAGCAGCCGTGGAGGGGAAACCGGGGAGCTGTTTTTT. Amino acid sequence: CASSRGGETGELFF.

The chain carries TRBV5-4 and TRBJ1-2; a weak D match, TRBD1 (6 bases). CDR1 is SGHNT, CDR2 YYREEE, per germline (reference sequence). The CDR3 extends over 14 amino acids. V dropped 4 bases and J dropped 5 bases, with 15 bases sitting between them. The CDR3 protein is CASSRYRDAYGYTF. The CDR3 DNA follows: TGTGCCAGCAGCCGCTACAGGGACGCTTATGGCTACACCTTC.

The V gene is TRBV30, the J gene TRBJ2-1; 10 nucleotides match TRBD2. Germline V CDR1 and CDR2: GTSNPN, SVGIG (reference sequence). V shed 5 bases, J shed 0 bases, and the junction held 7 bases outside the gene matches. The CDR3 contains 16 residues. The CDR3 region is CAWLSGRLSSYNEQFF. CDR3 sequence (DNA): TGTGCCTGGCTTAGCGGGAGGTTAAGCTCCTACAATGAGCAGTTCTTC.

The table lists this clone with a count of one. This chain joins TRBV28 and TRBJ1-6; D possibly corresponds to TRBD1 (6 bases). The V and J ends lost 1 base and 8 bases respectively, with 12 bases between them. The CDR3 runs to 15 residues. CDR1 is MDHEN and CDR2 is SYDVKM in the germline V gene. Written as DNA, the CDR3 is TGTGCCAGCAGTTTATTGGCAGGGGACGATTCACCCCTCCACTTT. Its translation is CASSLLAGDDSPLHF.

V and J are TRBV7-2 and TRBJ2-2; a weak D match, TRBD2 (5 bases). Trimming cost V 1 base and J 8 bases, with 8 bases left between them. The germline V gene encodes CDR1 SGHTA and CDR2 FQGNSA. The CDR3 runs 13 residues. CDR3 bases: TGTGCCAGCAGCTTAGGAGGGCGGGGGGAGCTGTTTTTT. This sequence encodes CASSLGGRGELFF.

The chain links TRBV5-4 to TRBJ2-3; TRBD2 aligns across 7 bases. Losses at the gene ends were 0 bases for V and 2 bases for J; bases not matched to a gene: 3. Germline CDR1 reads SGHNT; CDR2 reads YYREEE (reference sequence). This CDR3 is built from 15 residues. CDR3 amino acids: CASSLGGGSTDTQYF. The CDR3 coding sequence is TGTGCCAGCAGCTTGGGGGGAGGGTCCACAGATACGCAGTATTTT.

This chain uses TRBV28 with TRBJ2-6; weak D call: TRBD2 (5 bases). The V end was cut by 0 bases, the J end by 0 bases, with 9 bases between. CDR3 length: 17 amino acids. Germline V gene data show CDR1 as MDHEN and CDR2 as SYDVKM. The CDR3 DNA is TGTGCCAGCAGTTTATGGGGAGAGAGCTCTGGGGCCAACGTCCTGACTTTC. Translated: CASSLWGESSGANVLTF.

The chain combines TRBV25-1 with TRBJ1-4, with 7 bases matching TRBD1. V lost 5 bases to trimming and J lost 7 bases; unmatched junction nucleotides: 4. The CDR3 sequence is 13 residues long. Germline V lookup: CDR1 MGHDK, CDR2 SYGVNS. This CDR3 is CASSPGQLEKLFF. The CDR3 DNA is TGTGCCAGCAGTCCGGGACAGCTTGAAAAACTGTTTTTT.

This clone has a single count. The chain uses TRBV4-3 and TRBJ2-2; 10 bases agree with TRBD2. CDR1 is LGHNA and CDR2 is YSLEER in the germline V gene. The CDR3 extends over 17 amino acids. The junction had 8 bases not matched to a gene; V was cut back by 1 base and J by 6 bases. The CDR3 coding sequence is TGCGCCAGCAGCCAAGTTTCTAGCGGGAGTATCGCCGGGGAGCTGTTTTTT. Translation: CASSQVSSGSIAGELFF.

The chain joins TRBV7-9 to TRBJ2-2; D possibly corresponds to TRBD2 (6 bases). The length of the CDR3 is 15 residues. The germline V and J ends were trimmed by 2 bases and 5 bases, with 12 bases remaining between them. Germline V gene sequence: CDR1 SEHNR, CDR2 FQNEAQ (reference sequence). The CDR3 protein is CASSLRRAGTGELFF. DNA of the CDR3: TGTGCCAGCAGCTTACGGAGGGCGGGGACCGGGGAGCTGTTTTTT. Together with reference TRBV7-9 and TRBJ2-2, the CDR3 gives the full variable domain: DTGVSQNPRHKITKRGQNVTFRCDPISEHNRLYWYRQTLGQGPEFLTYFQNEAQLEKSRLLSDRFSAERPKGSFSTLEIQRTEQGDSAMYLCASSLRRAGTGELFFGEGSRLTVL.

J is TRBJ2-7 and V is TRBV5-1; D not resolved. This CDR3 comprises 14 residues. Germline loops: CDR1 SGHRS, CDR2 YFSETQ. V was clipped by 2 bases and J by 2 bases, with 11 bases between them. As DNA, the CDR3 is TGCGCCAGCAGCTTAGGTCAACCGCCCTACGAGCAGTACGTC. This gives the protein CASSLGQPPYEQYV.

This chain links TRBV7-2 with TRBJ1-2; D uncertain. The CDR3 is 13 residues long. Trimming shortened V by 1 base and J by 5 bases, and 8 bases separated the two germline ends. Germline assignment: CDR1 SGHTA and CDR2 FQGNSA. CDR3 DNA sequence: TGTGCCAGCAGCTTAGTGTCAGGTTATGGCTACACCTTC. Translating gives CASSLVSGYGYTF. The complete variable domain, with remaining parts taken from reference TRBV7-2 and TRBJ1-2, reads GAGVSQSPSNKVTEKGKDVELRCDPISGHTALYWYRQSLGQGLEFLIYFQGNSAPDKSGLPSDRFSAERTGGSVSTLTIQRTQQEDSAVYLCASSLVSGYGYTFGSGTRLTVV.

The chain joins TRBV4-3 to TRBJ2-3; no definite D call. The germline V gene encodes CDR1 LGHNA and CDR2 YSLEER. The V and J ends lost 0 bases and 8 bases respectively, with 9 bases between them. The CDR3 runs to 13 residues. The CDR3 reads CASSQEGWGTQYF. The CDR3 DNA is TGCGCCAGCAGCCAAGAGGGGTGGGGTACGCAGTATTTT.

The rearrangement uses TRBV6-6 and TRBJ1-2; the D gene is possibly TRBD1 (5 bases). The CDR3 has 16 residues. Germline loops: CDR1 MNHNY, CDR2 SVGAGI (reference sequence). With 5 bases removed from V and 3 bases from J, the gap between germline ends came to 19 bases. Here the CDR3 reads CASSPQLQVFDYGYTF. The CDR3 nucleotides are TGTGCCAGCAGTCCCCAATTACAGGTTTTCGACTATGGCTACACCTTC.

The gene calls are TRBV18 and TRBJ2-1; 11 bases line up with TRBD2. With 6 bases clipped from V and 7 bases from J, the junction kept 14 bases outside the gene matches. Germline V gene sequence: CDR1 KGHSH, CDR2 LQKENI. The CDR3 has 17 residues. The CDR3 nucleotides read TGTGCCAGCTCGCCAGCGACCGGGACTAGCGGATTAAATGAGCAGTTCTTC. It encodes CASSPATGTSGLNEQFF.

DNA of the CDR3: TGTGCCAGCAGCGTCCGGGAAGGCACTGAAGCTTTCTTT. It yields the protein CASSVREGTEAFF. The V and J genes are TRBV9 and TRBJ1-1, with no clear D. Trimming removed 2 bases at V and 4 bases at J, with 9 bases between. CDR1 SGDLS and CDR2 YYNGEE come from the germline V gene. The CDR3 loop spans 13 amino acids.

The chain uses TRBV19 and TRBJ2-6, with TRBD1 identical over 9 bases. Germline loops: CDR1 LNHDA, CDR2 SQIVND (reference sequence). V lost 6 bases to trimming and J lost 4 bases; unmatched junction nucleotides: 7. The CDR3 totals 16 residues. The CDR3 loop is CASRDRGWSGANVLTF. The CDR3 DNA sequence: TGTGCCAGTAGGGACAGGGGATGGTCCGGGGCCAACGTCCTGACTTTC.